These 21 T cell receptor beta chains came from one sample sequenced in a study of blood T cell repertoires in COVID-19. The repertoire was sequenced with immunoSEQ multiplex PCR; TCRdb's copy has only in-frame clones and lacks some. This table holds about 260,000 clones, about nine tenths found once. The sequenced sample was PBMCs or T cells enriched from blood (not recorded which). Every receptor here comes from a woman aged 40 to 50 with acute COVID-19.

The chain recombines TRBV6-6 with TRBJ1-5; D might be TRBD1 (5 bases). This CDR3 spans 14 amino acids. V dropped 4 bases and J dropped 9 bases, with 16 bases sitting between them. The germline V gene encodes CDR1 MNHNY and CDR2 SVGAGI (reference sequence). CDR3 amino acids: CASSSRSGDGPQHF. The CDR3 DNA follows: TGTGCCAGCAGTTCCCGGTCGGGGGATGGGCCCCAGCATTTT.

The rearrangement uses TRBV13 and TRBJ2-7, with 7 bases that match TRBD1. Losses at the gene ends were 5 bases for V and 5 bases for J; bases not matched to a gene: 3. Looked up from germline, CDR1 is PRHDT and CDR2 is FYEKMQ (reference sequence). The CDR3 has 12 amino acids. DNA for the CDR3: TGTGCCAGCAGCCTGACAGGGAACGAGCAGTACGTC. Protein product: CASSLTGNEQYV.

The chain carries TRBV5-4 and TRBJ2-1, with TRBD2 matching 7 bases. With 4 bases clipped from V and 1 base from J, the junction kept 5 bases outside the gene matches. The CDR3 sequence is 15 residues long. Germline V gene lookup returns CDR1 SGHNT and CDR2 YYREEE (reference sequence). Here the CDR3 reads CASSPSGDSYNEQFF. The CDR3 coding sequence is TGTGCCAGCAGCCCGAGCGGGGATTCCTACAATGAGCAGTTCTTC.

The gene calls are TRBV5-1 and TRBJ2-2; 7 nucleotides line up with TRBD2. The CDR3 loop spans 15 amino acids. The germline V gene has CDR1 SGHRS and CDR2 YFSETQ. The ends lost 5 bases at V and 8 bases at J; junction bases unmatched: 12. The DNA of the CDR3 is TGCGCCAGCAGGTTAACTAGCGATGAGTCGGGGGAGCTGTTTTTT. This encodes CASRLTSDESGELFF.

The chain is built from TRBV7-2 and TRBJ2-1; 7 nucleotides align to TRBD2. V was clipped by 4 bases and J by 2 bases; unmatched bases: 5. CDR1 and CDR2 from the germline V gene are SGHTA and FQGNSA. CDR3 size: 15 residues. The chain's CDR3 is CASSSAGPPYNEQFF. The CDR3 nucleotides are TGTGCCAGCAGCTCAGCGGGGCCTCCCTACAATGAGCAGTTCTTC.

The chain uses TRBV9 and TRBJ2-3; no reliable D call. This CDR3 region has 15 residues. Per the germline V gene, CDR1 is SGDLS and CDR2 is YYNGEE. V lost 6 bases and J 1 base, leaving 15 bases between the germline ends. Here the CDR3 DNA reads TGTGCCAGCACTATAAGGAGCAGCGGCACAGATACGCAGTATTTT. This encodes CASTIRSSGTDTQYF.

The genes are TRBV28 and TRBJ2-1; 8 nucleotides line up with TRBD2. V lost 3 bases, J lost 9 bases, and 13 bases stayed unmatched. This CDR3 is built from 16 residues. The germline gives CDR1 MDHEN, CDR2 SYDVKM. In nucleotides, the CDR3 is TGTGCCAGCAGTTTGATGGCCAGCGGGAGTTTGGGTGAGCAGTTCTTC. This gives the protein CASSLMASGSLGEQFF. Full variable domain (missing parts from reference TRBV28 and TRBJ2-1): DVKVTQSSRYLVKRTGEKVFLECVQDMDHENMFWYRQDPGLGLRLIYFSYDVKMKEKGDIPEGYSVSREKKERFSLILESASTNQTSMYLCASSLMASGSLGEQFFGPGTRLTVL.

J is TRBJ1-2 and V is TRBV6-1, with unresolved D. Germline V gene data show CDR1 as MNHNS and CDR2 as SASEGT. Trimming shortened V by 4 bases and J by 3 bases, and 18 bases separated the two germline ends. The CDR3 loop spans 16 amino acids. CDR3 protein: CASSATVSSLDYGYTF. The CDR3 DNA reads as TGTGCCAGCAGTGCCACAGTAAGTTCCCTGGACTATGGCTACACCTTC.

The V gene is TRBV24-1, the J gene TRBJ2-1; TRBD2 aligns across 11 bases. CDR3 length: 17 residues. Germline-derived CDR1 and CDR2 are KGHDR and SFDVKD. With 4 bases clipped from V and 8 bases from J, the junction kept 12 bases outside the gene matches. CDR3 residues: CATSDRKTSGIVDEQFF. In nucleotides, the CDR3 is TGTGCCACCAGTGACCGGAAGACTAGCGGGATTGTCGATGAGCAGTTCTTC.

This clone occurred once. This chain links TRBV7-9 with TRBJ1-2; 7 bases are shared with TRBD1. The germline V gene has CDR1 SEHNR and CDR2 FQNEAQ (reference sequence). The CDR3 extends over 15 amino acids. V shed 5 bases and J 3 bases; nucleotides not matched to a gene: 9. The CDR3 bases are TGTGCCAGCAGCCCACGACAGGGAGTCGACTATGGCTACACCTTC. Translated, it gives CASSPRQGVDYGYTF.

The rearrangement links TRBV24-1 to TRBJ2-1; D call uncertain. Germline V gene sequence: CDR1 KGHDR, CDR2 SFDVKD. The CDR3 spans 13 residues. Trimming stripped 3 bases from V and 4 bases from J, with 6 bases between. The CDR3: CATSDPNYNEQFF. In DNA, the CDR3 is TGTGCCACCAGTGATCCCAATTACAATGAGCAGTTCTTC.

The chain joins TRBV2 to TRBJ1-1, with 10 bases matching TRBD1. Germline lookup yields CDR1 SNHLY and CDR2 FYNNEI. Trimming took 6 bases from V and 14 from J; bases not matched to a gene: 12. This CDR3 contains 13 residues. CDR3 region: CASSRDRGIVGFF. CDR3 sequence (DNA): TGTGCCAGCAGCCGGGACAGGGGAATTGTCGGCTTCTTT.

The chain carries TRBV6-5 and TRBJ2-7; 9 bases match TRBD1. Germline CDR1 is MNHEY and CDR2 is SVGAGI. After removal of 6 bases from V and 6 bases from J, the junction contained 12 bases not matched to a gene. The CDR3 loop spans 15 amino acids. Written as DNA, the CDR3 is TGTGCCAGCAGCTTTCGGGACAGGGTGGTTTCCGAGCAGTACTTC. Its protein is CASSFRDRVVSEQYF.

On this clone itself: One junction end disagrees with the germline gene, perhaps due to a read error. The CDR3, as DNA: TGTGCCAGCAGAGAAGAACAGGGAAAGAACACTGAAGCTTTCTTT. The encoded protein is CASREEQGKNTEAFF. The chain joins TRBV6-1 to TRBJ1-1, with TRBD1 as a possible D gene (6 bases). Per germline, CDR1 MNHNS and CDR2 SASEGT. This CDR3 contains 15 residues.

This rearrangement joins TRBV5-1 to TRBJ2-7; D unclear. V gave up 4 bases and J gave up 0 bases, with 8 bases separating them. The CDR3 contains 13 residues. Germline CDR1 is SGHRS and CDR2 is YFSETQ. The CDR3 DNA sequence: TGCGCCAGCAGCCCACAGTTCTCCTACGAGCAGTACTTC. Its translation: CASSPQFSYEQYF.

The genes are TRBV9 and TRBJ2-1, with D perhaps matching TRBD2 (5 bases). In germline, CDR1 is SGDLS, CDR2 YYNGEE. CDR3 length: 15 residues. V gave up 7 bases and J gave up 2 bases, with 16 bases separating them. The DNA of the CDR3 is TGTGCCAGCGGATCGGCGGAGGACCCCTACAATGAGCAGTTCTTC. Its protein is CASGSAEDPYNEQFF. The full variable domain, its missing parts supplied by reference TRBV9 and TRBJ2-1, is DSGVTQTPKHLITATGQRVTLRCSPRSGDLSVYWYQQSLDQGLQFLIQYYNGEERAKGNILERFSAQQFPDLHSELNLSSLELGDSALYFCASGSAEDPYNEQFFGPGTRLTVL.

This clone was recorded only once. Distinct nucleotide sequences in the sample also encode this CDR3. The V and J genes are TRBV11-2 and TRBJ2-3; 9 bases fit TRBD2. The junction had 6 bases not matched to a gene; V was cut back by 1 base and J by 4 bases. Per the germline V gene, CDR1 is SGHAT and CDR2 is FQNNGV. The CDR3 totals 16 residues. The CDR3 region has the DNA TGTGCCAGCAGCTTAGTTCCCAGCGGGAGGCCAGATACGCAGTATTTT. It is translated as CASSLVPSGRPDTQYF. Looking up the rest from reference TRBV11-2 and TRBJ2-3 gives the full variable domain: EAGVAQSPRYKIIEKRQSVAFWCNPISGHATLYWYQQILGQGPKLLIQFQNNGVVDDSQLPKDRFSAERLKGVDSTLKIQPAKLEDSAVYLCASSLVPSGRPDTQYFGPGTRLTVL.

The chain has TRBV5-5 and TRBJ2-7; no reliable D call. Trimming pared 4 bases from V and 7 bases from J, leaving 15 bases between. The CDR3 has 13 residues. Per the germline V gene, CDR1 is SGHKS and CDR2 is YYEKEE (reference sequence). The CDR3 spells CASSPPTPREQYF. The CDR3 DNA is TGTGCCAGCAGCCCTCCAACTCCTAGGGAGCAGTACTTC.

The CDR3 here is CASSLVGGRITDTQYF. In nucleotides, the CDR3 is TGTGCCAGCAGCCTGGTGGGGGGGCGGATCACAGATACGCAGTATTTT. The chain couples TRBV3-1 (or the pseudogene TRBV3-2) to TRBJ2-3, with D tentatively TRBD2 (7 bases). This CDR3 is built from 16 residues. Trimming shortened V by 4 bases and J by 2 bases, and 16 bases separated the two germline ends. Germline V lookup: CDR1 LGHDT, CDR2 YNNKEL (reference sequence).

The chain employs TRBV19 and TRBJ1-3; D ambiguous. The V end lost 5 bases, the J end lost 2 bases, and 19 bases lay between the germline ends. CDR1 LNHDA and CDR2 SQIVND come from the germline V gene (reference sequence). The CDR3 is made up of 17 amino acids. The CDR3: CASSATPAAHPGNTIYF. The CDR3, as DNA: TGTGCCAGTAGTGCGACCCCCGCGGCCCATCCTGGAAACACCATATATTTT.

With regard to this clone: This same CDR3 is encoded by further DNA sequences in the sample. The chain employs TRBV5-1 and TRBJ1-1; TRBD1 is a possible D gene (6 bases). The CDR3 is 13 amino acids. Germline V CDR1 and CDR2: SGHRS, YFSETQ. With 4 bases removed from V and 1 base from J, the gap between germline ends came to 8 bases. CDR3 bases: TGCGCCAGCAGCCTACAGGGGAACACTGAAGCTTTCTTT. This encodes CASSLQGNTEAFF.